The 26 T cell receptor beta chains below were found in one sample sequenced in a study of shared clonotypes between healthy human individuals. Assay: immunoSEQ multiplex PCR; the TCRdb copy retains only in-frame clones and omits some. The sample lists some 2,000,000 clones, over 85% occurring once. The sample was naive CD4+ T cells sorted from blood. Subset indicated: CD45RA+ positively selected. All receptors come from a man aged 18 to 30 in good health.

This rearrangement joins TRBV13 to TRBJ2-2; D remains unclear. Germline CDR1 reads PRHDT; CDR2 reads FYEKMQ (reference sequence). V lost 3 bases and J lost 2, with 13 bases in between. This CDR3 is built from 16 residues. CDR3 sequence: CASSFSVKKNTGELFF. The CDR3 DNA sequence: TGTGCCAGCAGCTTCTCGGTCAAGAAAAACACCGGGGAGCTGTTTTTT.

The chain joins TRBV19 to TRBJ1-2; D may be TRBD1 (5 bases). In germline, CDR1 is LNHDA, CDR2 SQIVND (reference sequence). CDR3 size: 14 residues. V was shortened by 6 bases and J by 0 bases, with 11 bases between the two germline ends. Here the CDR3 reads CASRPTGTNYGYTF. The CDR3 DNA sequence: TGTGCCAGTAGGCCTACAGGTACTAACTATGGCTACACCTTC.

CDR3 bases: TGTGCCAGCACAGGGGTTACCTACGAGCAGTACTTC. Encoded protein: CASTGVTYEQYF. V is TRBV28 and J is TRBJ2-7, with D possibly being TRBD1 (6 bases). Germline loops: CDR1 MDHEN, CDR2 SYDVKM. The CDR3 has 12 residues. V lost 7 bases and J 2 bases, leaving 9 bases between the germline ends. The entire variable domain, with the rest obtained from reference TRBV28 and TRBJ2-7, is as follows: DVKVTQSSRYLVKRTGEKVFLECVQDMDHENMFWYRQDPGLGLRLIYFSYDVKMKEKGDIPEGYSVSREKKERFSLILESASTNQTSMYLCASTGVTYEQYFGPGTRLTVT.

The chain joins TRBV30 to TRBJ2-2; 9 bases map to TRBD1. This CDR3 is built from 15 residues. After removal of 2 bases from V and 6 bases from J, the junction contained 7 bases not matched to a gene. Germline loops: CDR1 GTSNPN, CDR2 SVGIG (reference sequence). This CDR3 reads CAWSPWDRVAGELFF. CDR3 DNA: TGTGCCTGGAGTCCCTGGGACAGGGTTGCCGGGGAGCTGTTTTTT.

This clone turned up a few times. J is TRBJ1-2 and V is TRBV7-9, with D unresolved. V was clipped by 11 bases and J by 4 bases, with 14 bases between them. Germline CDR1 SEHNR, CDR2 FQNEAQ (reference sequence). This CDR3 is built from 12 residues. CDR3 in DNA: TGTGCCGCGCATGGTCCCTCCTATGGCTACACCTTC. It specifies CAAHGPSYGYTF. The variable domain in full, completed from reference TRBV7-9 and TRBJ1-2, reads DTGVSQNPRHKITKRGQNVTFRCDPISEHNRLYWYRQTLGQGPEFLTYFQNEAQLEKSRLLSDRFSAERPKGSFSTLEIQRTEQGDSAMYLCAAHGPSYGYTFGSGTRLTVV.

CDR3 sequence (DNA): TGTGCCAGCAGCTTGTGGGGGGCGTTTGAAAAACTGTTTTTT. Its translation: CASSLWGAFEKLFF. V gene TRBV5-6 combines with J gene TRBJ1-4, with D maybe TRBD1 (6 bases). CDR3 length equals 14 residues. The germline gives CDR1 SGHDT, CDR2 YYEEEE. V was cut by 1 base and J by 7 bases, with 11 bases left in between.

The chain uses TRBV11-2 and TRBJ2-5; no firm D call. Trimming took off 1 base at V and 7 bases at J, with 13 bases between the two ends. The CDR3 extends over 14 amino acids. CDR1 and CDR2 (germline): SGHAT, FQNNGV. The chain's CDR3 is CASSLVDLGATQYF. The CDR3 coding sequence is TGTGCCAGCAGCTTAGTGGATCTCGGAGCGACCCAGTACTTC.

The V and J genes are TRBV10-2 and TRBJ2-3; TRBD2 aligns across 10 bases. Germline V gene sequence: CDR1 WSHSY, CDR2 SAAADI. J gave up 3 bases and V 4 bases, and 4 bases lay outside the gene matches. CDR3 length: 15 amino acids. The CDR3 DNA follows: TGCGCCAGCAGTGGAACTAGCGGGATTACAGATACGCAGTATTTT. Residues: CASSGTSGITDTQYF.

CDR3 DNA: TGCGCCAGCAGCTACAGCGGGAGGGCCGCAGATACGCAGTATTTT. It translates to CASSYSGRAADTQYF. The chain joins TRBV5-1 to TRBJ2-3, with 10 positions matching TRBD2. With 3 bases clipped from V and 4 bases from J, the junction kept 5 bases outside the gene matches. CDR1 is SGHRS, CDR2 YFSETQ, per germline. The CDR3 is made up of 15 amino acids.

The V call is TRBV7-9, the J call TRBJ2-3, with a tentative D call TRBD1 (5 bases). The CDR3 consists of 13 residues. V was pared by 9 bases and J by 0 bases, with 10 bases between. Germline V gene lookup returns CDR1 SEHNR and CDR2 FQNEAQ (reference sequence). The CDR3 reads CASPQGSTDTQYF. The CDR3 DNA reads TGTGCCAGTCCCCAGGGAAGCACAGATACGCAGTATTTT.

This clone appeared a single time. The CDR3, as DNA: TGTGCCAGCAGCTTAGCGGGAGGGTTCTCCTACGAGCAGTACTTC. The encoded protein is CASSLAGGFSYEQYF. The chain links TRBV7-2 to TRBJ2-7; 7 bases match TRBD2. The CDR3 runs 15 residues. V was clipped by 0 bases and J by 0 bases; unmatched bases: 2. CDR1 is SGHTA and CDR2 is FQGNSA in the germline V gene.

J is TRBJ2-7 and V is TRBV6-5; D is possibly TRBD2 (5 bases). The CDR3 is made up of 13 amino acids. The V end was cut by 5 bases, the J end by 2 bases, with 10 bases between. Germline V gives CDR1 MNHEY, CDR2 SVGAGI. CDR3 bases: TGTGCCAGCAGTAGCGAGGGAACCTACGAGCAGTACTTC. The encoded protein is CASSSEGTYEQYF.

Turning to this clone: Other DNA sequences in this sample translate to the same CDR3. J is TRBJ2-5 and V is TRBV9; perhaps TRBD2 as D (6 bases). V gave up 0 bases and J gave up 5 bases, with 8 bases separating them. In germline, CDR1 is SGDLS, CDR2 YYNGEE. The CDR3 runs 13 residues. The CDR3 loop reads CASSVGLVETQYF. The CDR3 bases are TGTGCCAGCAGCGTAGGACTAGTGGAGACCCAGTACTTC.

This clone is a singleton in its sample. V usage is TRBV6-6 and J usage is TRBJ1-5, with 9 bases that match TRBD1. The CDR3 has 12 residues. The germline gives CDR1 MNHNY, CDR2 SVGAGI (reference sequence). With V trimmed by 6 bases and J by 10 bases, 4 bases remained unmatched. The CDR3 loop reads CASSSGQGPQHF. The CDR3 nucleotides read TGTGCCAGCAGCTCGGGACAGGGACCCCAGCATTTT.

With regard to this clone: Other nucleotide sequences in the sample specify the same CDR3. The chain uses TRBV5-1 and TRBJ1-1; perhaps TRBD1 as D (5 bases). CDR3 length equals 14 residues. CDR1 and CDR2 (germline): SGHRS, YFSETQ. Deletions cut 0 bases from V and 4 bases from J, with 10 bases between. Written as DNA, the CDR3 is TGCGCCAGCAGCTTGGCAGGGTTCGGCACTGAAGCTTTCTTT. Protein: CASSLAGFGTEAFF.

The chain uses TRBV6-1 and TRBJ1-5, with D possibly matching TRBD1 (6 bases). The CDR3 spans 15 residues. V dropped 4 bases and J dropped 4 bases, with 14 bases sitting between them. The germline CDR1 and CDR2 sequences are MNHNS and SASEGT. The CDR3 region is CASSGTDRINQPQHF. CDR3 sequence (DNA): TGTGCCAGCAGTGGAACGGACAGAATTAATCAGCCCCAGCATTTT.

The gene calls are TRBV7-9 and TRBJ1-1; the match to TRBD1 covers 7 bases. The CDR3 is 13 residues long. Losses at the gene ends were 5 bases for V and 8 bases for J; bases not matched to a gene: 8. Germline values: CDR1 SEHNR, CDR2 FQNEAQ (reference sequence). CDR3 residues: CASSQTRDSEAFF. DNA for the CDR3: TGTGCCAGCAGCCAGACCCGGGACAGCGAAGCTTTCTTT.

V usage is TRBV5-1 and J usage is TRBJ2-1; TRBD1 is a possible D gene (6 bases). The germline CDR1 and CDR2 sequences are SGHRS and YFSETQ. The CDR3 runs to 15 residues. With 5 bases removed from V and 8 bases from J, the gap between germline ends came to 20 bases. CDR3 in amino acids: CASSPGAILGDEQFF. The CDR3 nucleotides read TGCGCCAGCAGTCCAGGGGCCATTCTGGGCGATGAGCAGTTCTTC.

The chain joins TRBV9 to TRBJ1-2, with D tentatively TRBD1 (5 bases). The CDR3 contains 16 residues. V lost 0 bases to trimming and J lost 4 bases, with 16 bases between them. Germline values: CDR1 SGDLS, CDR2 YYNGEE. The CDR3 DNA is TGTGCCAGCAGCGTAGTATTGGGGGGACCCTCCTATGGCTACACCTTC. This codes for CASSVVLGGPSYGYTF.

The chain combines TRBV19 with TRBJ1-4; a possible D gene is TRBD1 (6 bases). The CDR3 runs 14 residues. CDR1 and CDR2 (germline): LNHDA, SQIVND (reference sequence). V was trimmed by 4 bases and J by 8 bases, leaving 14 bases between them. Here the CDR3 reads CASSNREIGEKLFF. CDR3 nucleotide sequence: TGTGCCAGTAGTAACAGGGAGATTGGCGAAAAACTGTTTTTT.

V gene TRBV7-2 combines with J gene TRBJ2-3, with D possibly TRBD1 on 5 matching bases. V lost 1 base, J lost 4 bases, and 18 bases lay in between. Germline V gene lookup returns CDR1 SGHTA and CDR2 FQGNSA. CDR3 length: 17 residues. The CDR3 reads CASSLGLTGFRADTQYF. DNA for the CDR3: TGTGCCAGCAGCTTAGGTCTCACAGGATTTCGGGCAGATACGCAGTATTTT.

This chain connects TRBV7-9 to TRBJ2-7; D is possibly TRBD1 (6 bases). Trimming stripped 4 bases from V and 7 bases from J, with 23 bases between. CDR1 is SEHNR and CDR2 is FQNEAQ in the germline V gene (reference sequence). The CDR3 runs to 16 residues. The CDR3 coding sequence is TGTGCCAGCAGCTACCAAGGCGCGCCAGGGGCCGGGGAGCAGTACTTC. Translated, it gives CASSYQGAPGAGEQYF.

The rearrangement links TRBV19 to TRBJ2-7; D ambiguous. Germline-derived CDR1 and CDR2 are LNHDA and SQIVND (reference sequence). Trimming pared 3 bases from V and 6 bases from J, leaving 12 bases between. The CDR3 runs 13 residues. The DNA of the CDR3 is TGTGCCAGTAGTATTGGGCCAGGCGGCGAGCAGTACTTC. It is translated as CASSIGPGGEQYF.

The chain carries TRBV4-1 and TRBJ2-7; TRBD1 might be the D (5 bases). Per germline, CDR1 MGHRA and CDR2 YSYEKL. With 4 bases removed from V and 1 base from J, the gap between germline ends came to 11 bases. CDR3 length equals 14 residues. Written as DNA, the CDR3 is TGCGCCAGCAGCCTACCGGACATGTCCTACGAGCAGTACTTC. Translation: CASSLPDMSYEQYF.

This chain joins TRBV6-5 and TRBJ1-2; no clear D gene. V lost 0 bases and J lost 4, with 12 bases in between. CDR1 and CDR2 from the germline V gene are MNHEY and SVGAGI. CDR3 length: 15 residues. Here the CDR3 DNA reads TGTGCCAGCAGTTACTCGTCAGTTGACGCCTATGGCTACACCTTC. Translated, it gives CASSYSSVDAYGYTF.

The chain couples TRBV4-1 to TRBJ2-5; D unclear. CDR3 size: 14 residues. CDR1 and CDR2 from the germline V gene are MGHRA and YSYEKL. V was cut by 0 bases and J by 5 bases, with 10 bases left in between. The CDR3 loop is CASSQDPQVETQYF. CDR3 DNA: TGCGCCAGCAGCCAAGATCCCCAGGTCGAGACCCAGTACTTC.